These 4 T cell receptor beta chains came from one sample sequenced in a study of vaccination and CD4 T cells after COVID-19 (dated by TCRdb to 2022 to 2024). To prepare the library, PCR was applied. TCRdb lists the instrument as Illumina iSeq 100. DNA from cultured CD4+ T cells underwent TCR sequencing with the Oncomine TCR Beta short-read assay at the Johns Hopkins FTIC core. In TCRdb, the public reads were trimmed at Q25 with fastp and aligned with MiXCR, with productive beta chains retained. Merged by CDR3 protein, the rows form single entries marked with the most common genes and DNA. The table for this sample lists around 25,000 distinct CDR3 sequences; approximately 28% of them were counted only once. The ten top clones hold 7.1% of the sample. What this sample's time point label stands for: late sampling 161 to 241 days after vaccination in three convalescent patients. Reading the label with the study, this specimen's treatment or condition is: approximately 11-day PBMC culture with coronavirus spike peptide pools or control peptides (ViraFEST assay).

Their target antigens are unknown. The sample here was CD4+ T cells from blood, cultured in vitro, taken about 7 months after SARS-CoV-2 vaccination. Source of these receptors: a human donor who had recovered from COVID-19.

The chain combines TRBV10-3 with TRBJ2-5; D perhaps matches TRBD2 (5 bases). Trimming removed 6 bases at V and 1 base at J, with 15 bases between. The CDR3 has 15 residues. CDR1 and CDR2 from the germline V gene are ENHRY and SYGVKD. DNA for the CDR3: TGTGCCATCAGCGCATCTGTAGGAGGCCAAGAGACCCAGTACTTC. Encoded protein: CAISASVGGQETQYF.

The table lists this clonotype with a few counts. This chain uses TRBV28 with TRBJ2-7; possibly TRBD1 for D (5 bases). CDR1 and CDR2 from the germline V gene are MDHEN and SYDVKM. The CDR3 loop spans 14 amino acids. With 7 bases removed from V and 2 bases from J, the gap between germline ends came to 15 bases. The CDR3, as DNA: TGTGCCAGCATCATGTCAGGGTTAACCTACGAGCAGTACTTC. Translating it yields CASIMSGLTYEQYF.

The chain links TRBV5-8 to TRBJ2-7, with TRBD2 identical over 13 bases. Germline V gives CDR1 SGHTS, CDR2 YDEGEE. J lost 6 bases, V lost 2 bases, and 8 bases had no gene match. This CDR3 spans 16 amino acids. This CDR3 is CASSFPRLAGGGEQYF. The CDR3 nucleotides read TGTGCCAGCAGCTTCCCCCGACTAGCGGGAGGTGGCGAGCAGTACTTC.

The chain uses TRBV7-2 and TRBJ2-7, with 12 bases fitting TRBD2. V trimming: 0 bases; J trimming: 7 bases; junction bases outside the gene matches: 13. The CDR3 spans 18 residues. The V gene's germline CDR1 is SGHTA and CDR2 FQGNSA. The chain's CDR3 is CASSLAMGLAGIMGEQYF. Here the CDR3 DNA reads TGTGCCAGCAGCTTAGCGATGGGACTAGCGGGTATCATGGGTGAGCAGTACTTC.